The 30 T cell receptor beta chains below all came from one sample that was sequenced in a study of long-term antiretroviral therapy in people with HIV (dated 2022 in TCRdb). The immunoSEQ hsTCRB v3.0 assay was used at survey level resolution for TRB variable region sequencing. TCRdb stores this immuneACCESS table with in-frame sequences only. Part of the clones is absent; in the studies checked, under half of the shortfall reflects unresolved V genes, and no reason is known for the rest. In this sample the table shows about 16,000 clones, 78% of which occur a single time. The ten largest account for roughly 14% of the sample. This specimen consisted of unsorted PBMCs, obtained approximately 3.2 years after starting antiretroviral therapy. The receptors stem from a woman aged 35 to 49 with HIV.

The chain combines TRBV7-2 with TRBJ1-6; possible D gene TRBD1, 6 bases. The CDR3 consists of 15 residues. V was clipped by 5 bases and J by 7 bases, with 15 bases between them. The germline gives CDR1 SGHTA, CDR2 FQGNSA. The DNA of the CDR3 is TGTGCCAGCAGCGTGCAGGGGACTCAGAATTCACCCCTCCACTTT. This encodes CASSVQGTQNSPLHF.

The chain joins TRBV29-1 to TRBJ1-2; maybe TRBD1 (6 bases). Trimming took off 1 base at V and 5 bases at J, with 17 bases between the two ends. The germline CDR1 and CDR2 sequences are SQVTM and ANQGSEA. The CDR3 runs to 15 residues. The CDR3 region is CSVEVAGEAAYGYTF. DNA for the CDR3: TGCAGCGTTGAAGTGGCAGGGGAGGCGGCGTATGGCTACACCTTC.

This clone has just a few counts. This chain uses TRBV10-2 with TRBJ1-5; D is perhaps TRBD1 (5 bases). The CDR3 is 13 residues long. Germline CDR1 reads WSHSY; CDR2 reads SAAADI. Trimming stripped 7 bases from V and 0 bases from J, with 7 bases between. The CDR3 here is CASTGISNQPQHF. The CDR3 bases are TGCGCCAGCACAGGGATTAGCAATCAGCCCCAGCATTTT.

V gene TRBV29-1 combines with J gene TRBJ2-1, with a possible D match to TRBD2 (5 bases). Trimming took 3 bases from V and 0 from J, leaving 15 bases between them. The germline gives CDR1 SQVTM, CDR2 ANQGSEA. The CDR3 runs to 16 residues. The CDR3 loop is CSVEAGLPTSYNEQFF. The CDR3 DNA follows: TGCAGCGTTGAGGCGGGTCTCCCTACCTCCTACAATGAGCAGTTCTTC.

This clone has only one observation. Other DNA sequences within the sample encode an identical CDR3. The V call is TRBV6-6, the J call TRBJ2-7; 8 bases are a match to TRBD1. Germline trimming cut 5 bases from V and 0 bases from J; bases unmatched to any gene: 6. Germline assignment: CDR1 MNHNY and CDR2 SVGAGI (reference sequence). This CDR3 is built from 15 residues. CDR3 sequence: CASSAGTGLSYEQYF. CDR3 DNA sequence: TGTGCCAGCAGTGCCGGGACAGGACTCTCCTACGAGCAGTACTTC.

The chain carries TRBV7-8 and TRBJ2-2; D is perhaps TRBD1 (6 bases). Germline lookup yields CDR1 SGHVS and CDR2 FQNEAQ. V was pared by 5 bases and J by 7 bases, with 14 bases between. The CDR3 loop spans 14 amino acids. As DNA, the CDR3 is TGTGCCAGCAGCCCCACAGGGTCCGTCGGGGAGCTGTTTTTT. Translation gives CASSPTGSVGELFF.

The chain links TRBV4-3 to TRBJ2-1; TRBD2 matches at 11 bases. Germline assignment: CDR1 LGHNA and CDR2 YSLEER. The CDR3 totals 17 residues. The trim removed 3 bases at V and 9 bases at J, leaving 13 bases unmatched. The CDR3 DNA reads as TGCGCCAGCAGCCACCTACTAGCGACTAGCGGGGAAGGTGAGCAGTTCTTC. Amino acid sequence: CASSHLLATSGEGEQFF.

J is TRBJ1-6 and V is TRBV6-6, with D possibly matching TRBD1 (6 bases). Germline lookup yields CDR1 MNHNY and CDR2 SVGAGI (reference sequence). The CDR3 extends over 16 amino acids. V was cut by 3 bases and J by 7 bases, with 16 bases left in between. The CDR3 spells CASSYGGLQMNSPLHF. As DNA, the CDR3 is TGTGCCAGCAGTTATGGGGGCTTACAGATGAATTCACCCCTCCACTTT.

J is TRBJ1-1 and V is TRBV5-6; TRBD1 is a possible D gene (6 bases). Deletions cut 3 bases from V and 6 bases from J, with 21 bases between. Germline CDR1 is SGHDT and CDR2 is YYEEEE. The CDR3 extends over 16 amino acids. The CDR3 protein is CASSSITDRPDAEAFF. The CDR3, as DNA: TGTGCCAGCAGCTCTATAACAGACAGGCCAGACGCTGAAGCTTTCTTT.

This clone appeared a few times. For the CDR3, the DNA is TGTGCCAGCAGTTTAGGCAACGTCAACACTGAAGCTTTCTTT. This translates into CASSLGNVNTEAFF. The chain recombines TRBV27 with TRBJ1-1; D remains ambiguous. Trimming removed 2 bases from V and 2 bases from J, with 9 bases in between. Germline loops: CDR1 MNHEY, CDR2 SMNVEV (reference sequence). This CDR3 is 14 amino acids long.

This chain joins TRBV4-3 and TRBJ1-1; the D gene is possibly TRBD1 (5 bases). With 7 bases removed from V and 6 bases from J, the gap between germline ends came to 21 bases. Germline loops: CDR1 LGHNA, CDR2 YSLEER. CDR3 length: 15 amino acids. The CDR3 sequence: CASTKEPGRFSEAFF. In DNA, the CDR3 is TGCGCCAGCACCAAAGAACCGGGACGTTTTTCTGAAGCTTTCTTT.

The chain has TRBV30 and TRBJ1-1, with 7 nucleotides matching TRBD1. The CDR3 contains 12 residues. The germline V gene has CDR1 GTSNPN and CDR2 SVGIG (reference sequence). V was pared by 7 bases and J by 2 bases, with 4 bases of the junction left unmatched. For the CDR3, the DNA is TGTGCCTTTAACAGGGGAAACACTGAAGCTTTCTTT. Translation: CAFNRGNTEAFF.

The rearrangement joins TRBV6-5 to TRBJ1-6, with D unclear. V lost 5 bases and J lost 12, with 2 bases in between. Germline CDR1 is MNHEY and CDR2 is SVGAGI. This CDR3 comprises 9 residues. CDR3 DNA: TGTGCCAGCAGTGGACCCCTCCACTTT. Translation: CASSGPLHF.

This clone was observed once. The V and J genes are TRBV27 and TRBJ2-3; 15 nucleotides align to TRBD2. Germline values: CDR1 MNHEY, CDR2 SMNVEV (reference sequence). Trimming took 10 bases from V and 4 from J; bases not matched to a gene: 3. The CDR3 runs 14 residues. CDR3 region: CATRTSGGADTQYF. The CDR3 region has the DNA TGTGCCACCCGGACTAGCGGGGGGGCAGATACGCAGTATTTT.

This clone turned up a few times. The V gene is TRBV6-6, the J gene TRBJ1-1; a possible D gene is TRBD1 (6 bases). The CDR3 spans 12 residues. Per the germline V gene, CDR1 is MNHNY and CDR2 is SVGAGI (reference sequence). V lost 6 bases to trimming and J lost 4 bases, with 9 bases between them. The CDR3 protein is CASSRRGTEAFF. The CDR3 nucleotides read TGTGCCAGCAGCCGCAGGGGCACTGAAGCTTTCTTT.

This sequence joins TRBV27 and TRBJ1-3; 7 positions match TRBD1. This CDR3 is 15 amino acids long. V lost 2 bases to trimming and J lost 7 bases; unmatched junction nucleotides: 8. The germline gives CDR1 MNHEY, CDR2 SMNVEV (reference sequence). CDR3 in DNA: TGTGCCAGCAGTTTAAGGGGGCGCTTAGGGAACACCATATATTTT. It encodes CASSLRGRLGNTIYF.

This chain connects TRBV10-3 to TRBJ1-4, with D tentatively TRBD1 (5 bases). The CDR3 has 12 amino acids. Deletions cut 6 bases from V and 6 bases from J, with 8 bases between. Germline V gives CDR1 ENHRY, CDR2 SYGVKD. In DNA, the CDR3 is TGTGCCATCAGCCAGGGCGATGAAAAACTGTTTTTT. This translates into CAISQGDEKLFF.

The chain carries TRBV5-6 and TRBJ2-1; D is perhaps TRBD1 (5 bases). V was clipped by 0 bases and J by 7 bases, with 14 bases between them. This CDR3 is 15 amino acids long. Germline V lookup: CDR1 SGHDT, CDR2 YYEEEE. DNA for the CDR3: TGTGCCAGCAGCTTGGTAAGGGGCGGTGGGAATGAGCAGTTCTTC. This gives the protein CASSLVRGGGNEQFF.

The chain links TRBV2 to TRBJ1-1; no reliable D call. CDR3 size: 13 residues. Trimming shortened V by 9 bases and J by 1 base, and 12 bases separated the two germline ends. Germline CDR1 SNHLY, CDR2 FYNNEI. The CDR3 reads CASPRERNTEAFF. CDR3 DNA: TGTGCCAGTCCGAGGGAAAGGAACACTGAAGCTTTCTTT. Supplemented by reference TRBV2 and TRBJ1-1, the full variable domain reads EPEVTQTPSHQVTQMGQEVILRCVPISNHLYFYWYRQILGQKVEFLVSFYNNEISEKSEIFDDQFSVERPDGSNFTLKIRSTKLEDSAMYFCASPRERNTEAFFGQGTRLTVV.

This sequence joins TRBV7-8 and TRBJ2-3; perhaps TRBD2 as D (6 bases). The CDR3 consists of 13 residues. The germline V gene has CDR1 SGHVS and CDR2 FQNEAQ. V was pared by 6 bases and J by 3 bases, with 10 bases between. As DNA, the CDR3 is TGTGCCAGCAGACTCGGGGGAACAGATACGCAGTATTTT. Protein: CASRLGGTDTQYF.

This chain joins TRBV5-1 and TRBJ1-5, with no clear D. V was trimmed by 4 bases and J by 4 bases, leaving 15 bases between them. The CDR3 totals 15 residues. Germline CDR1 and CDR2: SGHRS and YFSETQ. CDR3 nucleotides: TGCGCCAGCAGCCCTGGTGGAGGGTTTAATCAGCCCCAGCATTTT. Protein sequence: CASSPGGGFNQPQHF.

The chain employs TRBV6-5 and TRBJ2-1, with a weak D call TRBD2 (5 bases). V was pared by 2 bases and J by 9 bases, with 11 bases between. The CDR3 runs 13 residues. CDR1 and CDR2 from the germline V gene are MNHEY and SVGAGI. CDR3 loop: CASSYKRAGEQFF. The CDR3 DNA reads TGTGCCAGCAGTTACAAGAGGGCTGGTGAGCAGTTCTTC.

The chain uses TRBV6-5 and TRBJ2-7; 7 nucleotides match TRBD1. The V and J ends lost 1 base and 3 bases, in that order; junction bases with no gene match: 9. CDR3 length: 16 amino acids. Germline V gene data show CDR1 as MNHEY and CDR2 as SVGAGI. CDR3 in amino acids: CASSYFRQGSLYEQYF. In DNA form, the CDR3 reads TGTGCCAGCAGTTACTTCCGACAGGGATCTCTCTACGAGCAGTACTTC.

The chain couples TRBV19 to TRBJ1-5, with a tentative D call TRBD1 (6 bases). The germline CDR1 and CDR2 sequences are LNHDA and SQIVND (reference sequence). The CDR3 has 15 residues. V was trimmed by 11 bases and J by 6 bases, leaving 23 bases between them. CDR3 DNA sequence: TGTGCCTCTGGGGGCAGACACCAAGGAGGTCAGCCCCAGCATTTT. This sequence encodes CASGGRHQGGQPQHF.

The J gene is TRBJ2-3, the V gene TRBV4-2; D gene unclear. Trimming removed 3 bases at V and 0 bases at J, with 13 bases between. There are 16 residues in the CDR3. Germline V lookup: CDR1 LGHNA, CDR2 YNFKEQ. The CDR3 region has the DNA TGTGCCAGCAGCCAGATTAGTGGGTTTAGCACAGATACGCAGTATTTT. Its translation is CASSQISGFSTDTQYF.

V gene TRBV18 combines with J gene TRBJ1-1; maybe TRBD1 (5 bases). This CDR3 is 15 amino acids long. Trimming took off 1 base at V and 3 bases at J, with 12 bases between the two ends. Germline-derived CDR1 and CDR2 are KGHSH and LQKENI. The CDR3 DNA sequence: TGTGCCAGCTCACCACGCCTCTTAGGGGACACTGAAGCTTTCTTT. Translating it yields CASSPRLLGDTEAFF.

This clone was picked up one time. The chain has TRBV7-9 and TRBJ1-4, with a possible D match to TRBD1 (5 bases). The CDR3 is 17 residues long. V lost 4 bases, J lost 0 bases, and 15 bases lay in between. Germline loops: CDR1 SEHNR, CDR2 FQNEAQ (reference sequence). The CDR3 here is CASSSYLGPATNEKLFF. The DNA of the CDR3 is TGTGCCAGCAGCTCCTACTTGGGACCGGCAACTAATGAAAAACTGTTTTTT.

The chain couples TRBV6-6 to TRBJ1-4, with 7 bases identical to TRBD1. Unmatched junction bases numbered 8, after V lost 11 bases and J lost 8 bases. CDR3 length: 12 residues. Germline CDR1 is MNHNY and CDR2 is SVGAGI (reference sequence). In DNA form, the CDR3 reads TGTGCCTCAGCGGGCAGGGGGGAAAAACTGTTTTTT. It translates to CASAGRGEKLFF.

The J gene is TRBJ1-1, the V gene TRBV7-9; 9 nucleotides agree with TRBD1. Germline CDR1 and CDR2: SEHNR and FQNEAQ (reference sequence). The junction had 8 bases not matched to a gene; V was cut back by 5 bases and J by 1 base. This CDR3 is built from 16 residues. The CDR3 region is CASSKEWDRANTEAFF. The CDR3 bases are TGTGCCAGCAGCAAAGAGTGGGACAGGGCGAACACTGAAGCTTTCTTT. The full variable domain, in which reference TRBV7-9 and TRBJ1-1 provide the parts outside the CDR3, is DTGVSQNPRHKITKRGQNVTFRCDPISEHNRLYWYRQTLGQGPEFLTYFQNEAQLEKSRLLSDRFSAERPKGSFSTLEIQRTEQGDSAMYLCASSKEWDRANTEAFFGQGTRLTVV.

This rearrangement joins TRBV14 to TRBJ1-2; D unclear. The CDR3 runs to 16 residues. With 1 base removed from V and 4 bases from J, the gap between germline ends came to 16 bases. Germline V lookup: CDR1 SGHDN, CDR2 FVKESK. CDR3 sequence: CASSQVSARISYGYTF. The CDR3 DNA sequence: TGTGCCAGCAGCCAAGTATCAGCCAGAATCTCCTATGGCTACACCTTC.